What follows are 27 T cell receptor beta chains derived from one specimen sequenced in a study of spatial heterogeneity in lung cancer (dated by TCRdb to the late 2010s). The label giving this sample's time point can be read as: blood at routine non-recurrence follow-up after resection. Libraries were prepared through 5' RACE. The listed sequencing device is NextSeq 500. TCRdb itself trimmed the public reads at Q25 with fastp, ran MiXCR and retained productive beta chains. All rows with the same CDR3 protein become a single entry with the most common DNA and genes. This sample comprises 30,000 to 40,000 distinct CDR3 sequences, around 7.6% of them detected only once. 9.4% of the sample belongs to the ten largest clones. This material consisted of PBMCs, taken at follow-up. All receptors derive from a male donor with early-stage non-small cell lung cancer.

This clonotype was counted ten times or more. This chain links TRBV12-3 or TRBV12-4 with TRBJ1-1, with 8 nucleotides matching TRBD1. V dropped 6 bases and J dropped 4; count of bases not matched to a gene: 19. The CDR3 is 18 residues long. The CDR3 region is CASSSPLGQGSPVTEAFF. CDR3 DNA sequence: TGTGCCAGCAGCTCACCCCTCGGACAGGGAAGTCCGGTCACTGAAGCTTTCTTT.

This clonotype appeared many times. The chain uses TRBV6-4 and TRBJ2-1, with D uncertain. The V gene's germline CDR1 is MRHNA and CDR2 SNTAGT. The CDR3 spans 13 residues. V was trimmed by 0 bases and J by 4 bases, leaving 4 bases between them. CDR3 amino acids: CASSDSPYNEQFF. For the CDR3, the DNA is TGTGCCAGCAGTGACTCGCCTTACAATGAGCAGTTCTTC.

This clonotype has at least ten counts. This sequence joins TRBV6-5 and TRBJ1-6; 7 nucleotides match TRBD1. The length of the CDR3 is 18 residues. V lost 6 bases and J lost 0; bases outside the gene matches: 11. Germline lookup yields CDR1 MNHEY and CDR2 SVGAGI. CDR3 DNA sequence: TGTGCCAGCAGAGATCCCGGGACAGAGAGCTCCTATAATTCACCCCTCCACTTT. This gives the protein CASRDPGTESSYNSPLHF.

This clonotype appeared a few times. The gene calls are TRBV3-1 and TRBJ2-6; a possible D gene is TRBD2 (5 bases). The CDR3 is 15 residues long. V was clipped by 2 bases and J by 3 bases, with 8 bases between them. The germline gives CDR1 LGHDT, CDR2 YNNKEL (reference sequence). CDR3 in amino acids: CASSQRGLGANVLTF. The CDR3 region has the DNA TGTGCCAGCAGCCAACGAGGGCTTGGGGCCAACGTCCTGACTTTC.

This clonotype was observed many times. The chain recombines TRBV30 with TRBJ2-2; D call uncertain. Per the germline V gene, CDR1 is GTSNPN and CDR2 is SVGIG (reference sequence). V lost 5 bases to trimming and J lost 2 bases, with 9 bases between them. The CDR3 length is 13 residues. Here the CDR3 reads CAWARANTGELFF. The DNA of the CDR3 is TGTGCCTGGGCCCGGGCCAACACCGGGGAGCTGTTTTTT.

This clonotype was observed a handful of times. A much larger clone lies one base from this, so it may be a read error. The chain links TRBV28 to TRBJ2-5, with TRBD1 as a possible D gene (5 bases). V was cut by 6 bases and J by 0 bases, with 11 bases left in between. CDR1 is MDHEN, CDR2 SYDVKM, per germline. CDR3 length: 14 amino acids. In DNA, the CDR3 is TGTGCCAGCAGCCCTGGGGCGGACCAAGAGACCCAGTACTTC. Protein: CASSPGADQETQYF.

This clonotype showed up just a few times. A single base separates this from a much larger clone, so it may be a read error. The chain recombines TRBV6-1 with TRBJ2-7, with D unresolved. This CDR3 is built from 14 residues. Germline-derived CDR1 and CDR2 are MNHNS and SASEGT. V lost 3 bases to trimming and J lost 2 bases, with 11 bases between them. The CDR3 region has the DNA TGTGCCAGCAGTGAGCCCCCCGGCACCTACGAGCAGTACTTC. Translating gives CASSEPPGTYEQYF.

The table lists this clonotype with many counts. The rearrangement joins TRBV5-4 to TRBJ2-5; 8 bases fit TRBD2. Trimming removed 9 bases from V and 3 bases from J; junction bases left unmatched: 10. This CDR3 comprises 14 residues. Germline V lookup: CDR1 SGHNT, CDR2 YYREEE (reference sequence). CDR3 nucleotides: TGTGCCACCGGCCCAGGAGCGGGGGAAGAGACCCAGTACTTC. Translating it yields CATGPGAGEETQYF.

This clonotype was counted many times. The chain links TRBV27 to TRBJ2-7, with 9 bases fitting TRBD2. The germline gives CDR1 MNHEY, CDR2 SMNVEV (reference sequence). Germline trimming cut 7 bases from V and 2 bases from J; bases unmatched to any gene: 9. This CDR3 comprises 15 residues. The CDR3 DNA follows: TGTGCCAGCACCCCATTAGCGGGGGAGACCTACGAGCAGTACTTC. It yields the protein CASTPLAGETYEQYF.

This clonotype was seen ten or more times. CDR3 nucleotides: TGTGCCAGCAGTGAGCAGGAATCTATTGGCTACACCTTC. This encodes CASSEQESIGYTF. The rearrangement uses TRBV6-1 and TRBJ1-2; D gene ambiguous. CDR3 length equals 13 residues. Germline assignment: CDR1 MNHNS and CDR2 SASEGT. V gave up 3 bases and J gave up 7 bases, with 12 bases separating them.

The table lists this clonotype with many counts. The chain joins TRBV27 to TRBJ1-3; D gene ambiguous. This CDR3 spans 16 amino acids. CDR1 is MNHEY and CDR2 is SMNVEV in the germline V gene (reference sequence). Trimming removed 2 bases at V and 3 bases at J, with 14 bases between. CDR3 loop: CASSLTGAGGGNTIYF. CDR3 DNA: TGTGCCAGCAGTTTAACGGGAGCAGGAGGTGGAAACACCATATATTTT.

The rearrangement links TRBV12-3 or TRBV12-4 to TRBJ1-2; D is unresolved. The CDR3 consists of 13 residues. V was pared by 4 bases and J by 4 bases, with 10 bases between. In nucleotides, the CDR3 is TGTGCCAGCAGTTCGCAGACCCGCTATGGCTACACCTTC. Encoded protein: CASSSQTRYGYTF.

There are a few counts of this clonotype. The chain joins TRBV4-2 to TRBJ2-7; tentative D call: TRBD1 (6 bases). Trimming shortened V by 6 bases and J by 3 bases, and 6 bases separated the two germline ends. Per germline, CDR1 LGHNA and CDR2 YNFKEQ. The CDR3 runs to 11 residues. The CDR3 sequence is CASRQGYEQYF. CDR3 in DNA: TGTGCCAGCAGACAGGGCTACGAGCAGTACTTC.

The table lists this clonotype with many counts. In nucleotides, the CDR3 is TGTGCCAGCTCACCCGGACTAGCTACCGAGACCCAGTACTTC. Translated: CASSPGLATETQYF. V is TRBV18 and J is TRBJ2-5; TRBD2 matches at 8 bases. Germline V lookup: CDR1 KGHSH, CDR2 LQKENI. This CDR3 has 14 residues. V lost 3 bases and J lost 5; bases outside the gene matches: 5.

This clonotype has at least ten counts. The chain employs TRBV7-9 and TRBJ2-7; D is perhaps TRBD1 (5 bases). There are 13 residues in the CDR3. Trimming shortened V by 5 bases and J by 5 bases, and 13 bases separated the two germline ends. The germline V gene encodes CDR1 SEHNR and CDR2 FQNEAQ (reference sequence). The chain's CDR3 is CASSNQGDDEQYF. Written as DNA, the CDR3 is TGTGCCAGCAGCAACCAGGGTGATGACGAGCAGTACTTC.

This clonotype was recorded many times. The CDR3 coding sequence is TGTGCCAGCAGCCGGGACAGAGCTAACTATGGCTACACCTTC. Its protein is CASSRDRANYGYTF. This chain links TRBV6-1 with TRBJ1-2; 7 bases fit TRBD1. The CDR3 runs to 14 residues. The junction had 4 bases not matched to a gene; V was cut back by 6 bases and J by 0 bases. CDR1 is MNHNS, CDR2 SASEGT, per germline.

This clonotype was recorded many times. This chain connects TRBV7-2 to TRBJ1-1; the D is unclear. This CDR3 has 15 residues. Germline values: CDR1 SGHTA, CDR2 FQGNSA. V was cut by 1 base and J by 0 bases, with 9 bases left in between. The CDR3 sequence is CASSLGGRMNTEAFF. CDR3 coding DNA: TGTGCCAGCAGCTTAGGGGGTCGTATGAACACTGAAGCTTTCTTT. The whole variable domain, filled in from reference TRBV7-2 and TRBJ1-1, reads GAGVSQSPSNKVTEKGKDVELRCDPISGHTALYWYRQSLGQGLEFLIYFQGNSAPDKSGLPSDRFSAERTGGSVSTLTIQRTQQEDSAVYLCASSLGGRMNTEAFFGQGTRLTVV.

This clonotype was found many times. The chain is built from TRBV12-3 or TRBV12-4 and TRBJ2-1; the match to TRBD2 covers 10 bases. The J segment lost 2 bases and the V segment lost 5 bases, leaving 3 bases of the junction unmatched. The CDR3 has 15 amino acids. The CDR3 is CASSQSGGAYNEQFF. In DNA, the CDR3 is TGTGCCAGCAGTCAAAGCGGGGGGGCCTACAATGAGCAGTTCTTC.

Many counts were recorded for this clonotype. V usage is TRBV6-6 and J usage is TRBJ2-3; TRBD1 aligns across 7 bases. CDR3 length equals 17 residues. CDR1 is MNHNY and CDR2 is SVGAGI in the germline V gene (reference sequence). After removal of 5 bases from V and 4 bases from J, the junction contained 15 bases not matched to a gene. CDR3 in DNA: TGTGCCAGCAGTGGGGAGACAGGGTTCTTCGAGGCAGATACGCAGTATTTT. This encodes CASSGETGFFEADTQYF.

This clonotype was seen ten or more times. The rearrangement uses TRBV6-5 and TRBJ2-5, with 10 nucleotides matching TRBD2. The V gene end was trimmed by 0 bases and the J gene end by 2 bases; junction bases not matched to a gene: 6. The CDR3 runs to 17 residues. The germline V gene has CDR1 MNHEY and CDR2 SVGAGI. In nucleotides, the CDR3 is TGTGCCAGCAGTTACTCGGTTGGACTAGCGGCTCAAGAGACCCAGTACTTC. Residues: CASSYSVGLAAQETQYF.

This clonotype appeared many times. Written as DNA, the CDR3 is TGTGCCAGCAGCCTTGCGGGGGGCCGTTACTACAATGAGCAGTTCTTC. Encoded protein: CASSLAGGRYYNEQFF. This sequence joins TRBV12-3 or TRBV12-4 and TRBJ2-1, with 8 bases that match TRBD2. Losses at the gene ends were 6 bases for V and 3 bases for J; bases not matched to a gene: 10. This CDR3 has 16 amino acids.

This clonotype has a count of ten or more. The chain links TRBV30 to TRBJ2-5; 7 nucleotides align to TRBD1. V lost 3 bases to trimming and J lost 4 bases; unmatched junction nucleotides: 5. Germline V lookup: CDR1 GTSNPN, CDR2 SVGIG (reference sequence). The CDR3 length is 13 residues. The CDR3 DNA sequence: TGTGCCTGGAGGTCAGGGGGTGTAGAGACCCAGTACTTC. This sequence encodes CAWRSGGVETQYF.

Remarks on this clonotype: Germline and junction disagree at one end, which may indicate a read error. The V gene is TRBV18, the J gene TRBJ2-5; maybe TRBD2 (6 bases). The CDR3 runs to 15 residues. The germline CDR1 and CDR2 sequences are KGHSH and LQKENI. This CDR3 is CTSSPPSTGGETQYF. The CDR3 nucleotides read TGTACCAGCTCACCACCGTCCACCGGGGGAGAGACCCAGTACTTC. The full variable domain, completed using reference TRBV18 and TRBJ2-5, is NAGVMQNPRHLVRRRGQEARLRCSPMKGHSHVYWYRQLPEEGLKFMVYLQKENIIDESGMPKERFSAEFPKEGPSILRIQQVVRGDSAAYFCTSSPPSTGGETQYFGPGTRLLVL.

This clonotype has a count of ten or more. The chain joins TRBV9 to TRBJ2-2; D perhaps matches TRBD2 (5 bases). V lost 0 bases, J lost 7 bases, and 10 bases lay in between. This CDR3 contains 14 residues. Looked up from germline, CDR1 is SGDLS and CDR2 is YYNGEE. For the CDR3, the DNA is TGTGCCAGCAGCGTAGGCCCGAGGGTCGGGGAGCTGTTTTTT. It encodes CASSVGPRVGELFF.

This clonotype was picked up many times. The chain joins TRBV12-3 or TRBV12-4 to TRBJ2-7; D call uncertain. The V and J ends lost 5 bases and 3 bases respectively, with 8 bases between them. The CDR3 length is 12 residues. The CDR3 nucleotides read TGTGCCAGCAGTCTGGAAAGCTACGAGCAGTACTTC. It is translated as CASSLESYEQYF.

This clonotype appeared many times. The chain is built from TRBV5-6 and TRBJ1-3; possibly TRBD1 for D (6 bases). V lost 0 bases and J lost 0, with 13 bases in between. This CDR3 is built from 17 residues. The germline gives CDR1 SGHDT, CDR2 YYEEEE. CDR3 DNA: TGTGCCAGCAGCTTGGGGCAGGGGTTGATCTCTGGAAACACCATATATTTT. Its protein product is CASSLGQGLISGNTIYF. The entire variable domain, with the rest obtained from reference TRBV5-6 and TRBJ1-3, is as follows: DAGVTQSPTHLIKTRGQQVTLRCSPKSGHDTVSWYQQALGQGPQFIFQYYEEEERQRGNFPDRFSGHQFPNYSSELNVNALLLGDSALYLCASSLGQGLISGNTIYFGEGSWLTVV.

This clonotype was detected many times. This chain uses TRBV12-3 or TRBV12-4 with TRBJ1-2; no reliable D call. The V and J ends lost 6 bases and 8 bases respectively, with 7 bases between them. The length of the CDR3 is 10 residues. CDR3 protein: CASSRRGYTF. DNA for the CDR3: TGTGCCAGCAGCCGACGGGGCTACACCTTC.